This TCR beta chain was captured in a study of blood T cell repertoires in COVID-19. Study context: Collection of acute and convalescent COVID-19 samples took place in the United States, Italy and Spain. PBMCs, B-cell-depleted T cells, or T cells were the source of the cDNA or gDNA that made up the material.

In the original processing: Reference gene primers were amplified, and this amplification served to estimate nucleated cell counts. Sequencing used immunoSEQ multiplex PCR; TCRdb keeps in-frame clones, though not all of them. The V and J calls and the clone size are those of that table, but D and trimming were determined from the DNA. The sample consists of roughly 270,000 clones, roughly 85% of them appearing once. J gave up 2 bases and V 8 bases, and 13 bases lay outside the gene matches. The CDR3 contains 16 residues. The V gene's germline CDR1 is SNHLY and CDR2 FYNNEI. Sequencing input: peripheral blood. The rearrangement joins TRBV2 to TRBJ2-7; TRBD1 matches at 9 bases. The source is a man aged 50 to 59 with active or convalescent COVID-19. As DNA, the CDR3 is TGTGCCAGCCTACTCCGCAGCGGGACAGGGACCTACGAGCAGTACTTC. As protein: CASLLRSGTGTYEQYF. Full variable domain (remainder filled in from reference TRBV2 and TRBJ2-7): EPEVTQTPSHQVTQMGQEVILRCVPISNHLYFYWYRQILGQKVEFLVSFYNNEISEKSEIFDDQFSVERPDGSNFTLKIRSTKLEDSAMYFCASLLRSGTGTYEQYFGPGTRLTVT.